One T cell receptor beta chain is described in this entry. Its antigen is not identified. The sample belongs to a study of T cell responses to AZD1222 COVID-19 vaccine. The CDR3 sequence is 15 residues long. Unmatched junction bases numbered 7, after V lost 5 bases and J lost 4 bases. From germline, CDR1 is SGHVS and CDR2 FQNEAQ. Whole-study findings and limits: Rises in breadth and depth of Spike-specific TCRs came after two AZD1222 doses. The reported proportion of spike-specific TCRs targeting unmutated variant regions was nearly half.

TCRdb keeps only in-frame clones here, not all; method: immunoSEQ multiplex PCR. The sample lists about 180,000 clones; 85% to 95% were seen once. This specimen consisted of peripheral blood, obtained 28 days after the second AZD1222 dose. The rearrangement links TRBV7-8 to TRBJ2-2, with 7 bases fitting TRBD1. The sequence was collected from an adult who received the AZD1222 COVID-19 vaccine. The CDR3 spells CASSPTGVSTGELFF. The CDR3 DNA follows: TGTGCCAGCAGCCCTACAGGGGTGAGCACCGGGGAGCTGTTTTTT.